These T cell receptor beta chains were read from a single sample in a study of T cells expressing NK-cell markers. TCRdb reanalyzed the 5' RACE reads and collapses them to one entry per CDR3 protein, without DNA. The sample data list fewer than 200,000 distinct CDR3 sequences. The sample was blood T cells: a sorted CD56 or NKG2C T cell subset, CD4+ or CD8+ T cells, or bulk PBMC T cells (not recorded which). These TCRs come from a woman between 18 and 75 years old in good health. Each CDR3 is given with its conserved first and last residue.

TRBJ2-1 TRBV12-3/TRBV12-4 16 CASSLAVASSYNEQFF
TRBJ2-7 TRBV5-1 14 CASSLVGIGNEQYF
TRBJ1-1 TRBV10-3 15 CAISESGSSNTEAFF
TRBJ2-2 TRBV12-3/TRBV12-4 16 CASSLQGFANTGELFF
TRBJ2-1 TRBV4-1 17 CASSQIPTGSSYNEQFF
TRBJ2-7 TRBV7-9 15 CASSLAGPLEYEQYF
TRBJ2-5 TRBV5-1 13 CASSLQKTETQYF
TRBJ2-1 TRBV7-9 16 CASSTLSGQGRNEQFF
TRBJ1-2 TRBV20-1 11 CSAGAFYGYTF
TRBJ2-3 TRBV29-1 14 CSVEVGPGTDTQYF